This T cell receptor (beta chain) was recovered during a study of OX40 agonist ivuxolimab in advanced cancers. Study overall: A male proportion of under 90% was recorded, with mean age around 62 years and range about 23 to 90. Of the patients, three showed partial responses, one with hepatocellular carcinoma and two with cutaneous melanoma.

TCRdb keeps only in-frame clones here, not all; method: immunoSEQ multiplex PCR. This table has about 79,000 clones, 88% appearing once. Study conclusions and caveats: Compared with CD4+, CD8+ T cells on average had more expanded clones.

The V end was cut by 0 bases, the J end by 2 bases, with 5 bases between. Germline CDR1 and CDR2: KGHSH and LQKENI. The length of the CDR3 is 14 residues. Comments on this clone: Its antigen is unknown. The sample carries other DNA sequences with the same CDR3.

The source material was CD4+ or CD8+ T cells sorted from blood, sampled in a trial of the OX40 agonist ivuxolimab. This TCR came from an adult with an advanced solid tumor such as melanoma, head and neck, liver or kidney cancer. This chain uses TRBV18 with TRBJ1-5; D unclear. The CDR3: CASSPPGGNQPQHF. Written as DNA, the CDR3 is TGTGCCAGCTCACCACCGGGTGGCAATCAGCCCCAGCATTTT. Combining the CDR3 with reference TRBV18 and TRBJ1-5 gives the whole variable domain NAGVMQNPRHLVRRRGQEARLRCSPMKGHSHVYWYRQLPEEGLKFMVYLQKENIIDESGMPKERFSAEFPKEGPSILRIQQVVRGDSAAYFCASSPPGGNQPQHFGDGTRLSIL.